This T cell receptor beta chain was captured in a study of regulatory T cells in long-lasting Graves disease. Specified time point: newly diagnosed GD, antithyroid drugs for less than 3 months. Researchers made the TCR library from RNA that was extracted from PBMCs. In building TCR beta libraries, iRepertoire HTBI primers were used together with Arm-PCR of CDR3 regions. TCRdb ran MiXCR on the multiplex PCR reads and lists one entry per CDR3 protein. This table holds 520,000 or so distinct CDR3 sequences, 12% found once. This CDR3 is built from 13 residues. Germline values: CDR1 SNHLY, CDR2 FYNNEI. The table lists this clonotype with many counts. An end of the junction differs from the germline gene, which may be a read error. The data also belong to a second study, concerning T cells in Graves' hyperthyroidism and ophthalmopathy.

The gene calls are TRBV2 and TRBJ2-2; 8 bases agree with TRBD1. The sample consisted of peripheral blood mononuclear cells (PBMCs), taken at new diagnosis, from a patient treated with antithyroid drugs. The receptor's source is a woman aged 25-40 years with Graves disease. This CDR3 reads CASSADIQGGLFF. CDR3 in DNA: TGTGCCAGCAGCGCCGACATACAGGGGGGGCTGTTTTTT.